This TCR beta chain was recovered during a study of T cell responses to AZD1222 COVID-19 vaccine (dated by TCRdb to about 2021). Study-level background: TCR sequencing was performed for about 250 trial participants, of whom about 200 were given two doses of AZD1222 and some 26 were given two doses of MenACWY control vaccine. Enrollment into the trials was organized by age into subgroups of 18-55, 56-69 and 70-plus years, and those subgroups contained roughly 140, 27 and 60 TCR-sequenced participants, respectively.

As regards this clone: The specificity of this receptor is unknown. Per-base qualities were not stored, and no clone one base away is much larger.

The time point label for this specimen denotes: baseline before first vaccination. Read against the paper, the sample's treatment or condition label means: meningococcal conjugate vaccine given as trial control. Samples from vaccinated people were obtained from the UK trials COV001 and COV002, which included a single-blind randomized controlled phase 2/3 trial of AZD1222 (ChAdOx1 nCoV-19) in healthy adults. For TCRbeta chain sequencing, PBMC samples were collected from trial participants at day 0 and at day 28 after the second dose. Overall study outcomes, separate from this receptor: Reportedly, almost half of the unique spike-specific TCRs recognized epitopes lying outside the regions that are mutated in the B.1.351 and B.1.1.7 variants. Only five to seven AZD1222 recipients were SARS-CoV-2 seropositive at baseline, limiting conclusions about previously exposed vaccinees. Because no samples from the day 14 peak response were available, repertoires could be characterized only after the peak T cell response. CD4 TCRs associated with the vaccine covered the entire spike protein, and the dominant responses were in regions 160-218 and 743-854. A significant rise in spike-specific TCR breadth and depth was observed after two AZD1222 doses relative to day 0 and relative to MenACWY recipients. Participants were mostly white British and included more females than males, and it was suggested by the authors that clonal diversity may have been underestimated. The 56-69-year group was small, and its depth increase did not reach significance, likely because of low power.

From the cysteine up to the phenylalanine, the CDR3 has a length of 13 residues. Only CDR3 DNA is held: 39 bases, read in frame from base 1. V lost 1 base and J lost 8 bases; the stretch between them is 11 bases long. Per the germline V gene (reference sequence), SEHNR is the CDR1 and FQNEAQ is the CDR2. The CDR3 regions of human TCRbeta chains were analyzed by immunosequencing. For the original study's pipeline: TCRs in the repertoires were matched against a reference library of SARS-CoV-2-specific TCRs that had been generated with the MIRA antigen-specificity platform. Breadth was defined as the fraction of unique TCRs that were SARS-CoV-2-associated, and depth was defined as the fraction of total T cells that were SARS-CoV-2-associated. Using the MIRA data, every spike-specific TCR was mapped to the spike region that the TCR reacted to and assigned to either a CD4 or a CD8 class. Log10-transformed breadth and depth values were compared by one-way ANOVA with Sidak's multiple comparisons tests. The table was pulled from immuneACCESS by TCRdb, which kept in-frame rearrangements only. Such tables lose some clones; where checked, under half of the loss comes from unresolved V genes, and the rest has no known cause. V and J calls and clone size come straight from that table; D and trimming were deduced from the DNA. Recorded for this sample are more than 150,000 clones; 75% to 90% of them occurred a single time. 2.5% to 3% of the sample is taken by the ten largest.

The sequence came from an adult in good health. The rearrangement combines TRBV7-9 with TRBJ1-2, with a weak D call of TRBD1 (6 bases match). Source: peripheral blood, taken on day 0 of MenACWY control vaccination. The DNA sequence reads TGTGCCAGCAGCTTAGACAGGGACGAGGGCTACACCTTC. This encodes CASSLDRDEGYTF.